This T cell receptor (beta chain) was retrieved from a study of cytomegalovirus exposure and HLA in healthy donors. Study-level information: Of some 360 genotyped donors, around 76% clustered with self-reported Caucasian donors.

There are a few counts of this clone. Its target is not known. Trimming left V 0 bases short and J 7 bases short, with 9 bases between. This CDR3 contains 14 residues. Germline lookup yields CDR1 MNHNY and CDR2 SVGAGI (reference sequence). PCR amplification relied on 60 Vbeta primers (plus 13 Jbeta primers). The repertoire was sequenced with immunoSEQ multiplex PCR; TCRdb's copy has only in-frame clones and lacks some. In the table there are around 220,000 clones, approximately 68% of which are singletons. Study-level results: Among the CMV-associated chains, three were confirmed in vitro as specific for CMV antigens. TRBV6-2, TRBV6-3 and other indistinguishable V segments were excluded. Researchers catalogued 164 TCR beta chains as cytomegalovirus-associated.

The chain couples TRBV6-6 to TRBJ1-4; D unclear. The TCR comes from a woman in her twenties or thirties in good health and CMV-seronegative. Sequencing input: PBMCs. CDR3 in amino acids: CASSYSGAGEKLFF. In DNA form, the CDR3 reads TGTGCCAGCAGTTACTCGGGTGCGGGTGAAAAACTGTTTTTT.